This T cell receptor beta chain originates from a study of cytomegalovirus exposure and HLA in healthy donors. The PCR contained 60 Vbeta and 13 Jbeta primers. The assay was immunoSEQ multiplex PCR, and TCRdb's table has in-frame clones only and misses some. The sample has approximately 45,000 clones. General study results and limits: Rarity marked most TCR sequences, yet some public TCRs occurred in many donors. High specificity and sensitivity for cytomegalovirus status were reported for the classifier. Donor immune exposure was known only as CMV serostatus.

Whereas donors were nominally healthy upon sampling, unrecorded immune exposures were probable. The CDR3 totals 11 residues. The germline CDR1 and CDR2 sequences are SNHLY and FYNNEI. As for this clone: Antigen specificity is unknown.

Sequencing was done on a sample of PBMCs. This receptor was taken from a woman aged 40 to 50 in good health and CMV-seronegative. The V and J genes are TRBV2 and TRBJ2-5; D is unclear. The J call may be incorrect, as the DNA end agrees better with TRBJ2-7. The CDR3 DNA reads TGTGCCAGCAGTGAGGTCTACGAGCAGTACTTC. Amino acids: CASSEVYEQYF.